Below, 16 T cell receptor beta chains from the same sample are listed, as sequenced in a study of the immune and genomic landscape of osteosarcoma. The post-treatment osteosarcoma tumors were primary, local recurrence or metastasis specimens from poor-prognosis patients. Some clones are missing from TCRdb's copy, which holds only in-frame ones; the method was immunoSEQ multiplex PCR. The sample lists about 10,000 clones; 60% to 85% were seen once. The sequencing input was osteosarcoma tumor tissue from the lung. Source of these receptors: a human donor with osteosarcoma.

The V call is TRBV5-8, the J call TRBJ2-5; 13 nucleotides line up with TRBD2. Losses at the gene ends were 0 bases for V and 4 bases for J; bases not matched to a gene: 6. CDR3 length: 17 amino acids. Germline V gene data show CDR1 as SGHTS and CDR2 as YDEGEE. The CDR3 sequence is CASSLAGTSGIPETQYF. The CDR3 bases are TGTGCCAGCAGCTTGGCCGGGACTAGCGGGATTCCAGAGACCCAGTACTTC.

The CDR3 nucleotides are TGTGCCAGCAGACCCGGGACCCTTCCCACAGATACGCAGTATTTT. Translating it yields CASRPGTLPTDTQYF. J is TRBJ2-3 and V is TRBV2; D possibly matches TRBD1 or TRBD2 (5 bases each). The V gene's germline CDR1 is SNHLY and CDR2 FYNNEI. The CDR3 has 15 residues. V lost 6 bases and J lost 2, with 15 bases in between.

This chain joins TRBV11-2 and TRBJ2-2, with TRBD1 identical over 9 bases. This CDR3 has 16 amino acids. Germline V gene data show CDR1 as SGHAT and CDR2 as FQNNGV. Germline trimming cut 5 bases from V and 2 bases from J; bases unmatched to any gene: 6. The CDR3 sequence: CASSRGDRANTGELFF. The CDR3 nucleotides are TGTGCCAGCAGCCGAGGGGACAGGGCCAACACCGGGGAGCTGTTTTTT.

The chain recombines TRBV27 with TRBJ2-1; D possibly corresponds to TRBD2 (6 bases). The V end lost 7 bases, the J end lost 2 bases, and 18 bases lay between the germline ends. CDR3 length: 16 residues. CDR1 is MNHEY and CDR2 is SMNVEV in the germline V gene (reference sequence). Here the CDR3 DNA reads TGTGCCAGCACCCTCCAACCGGGAGTCGCCTACAATGAGCAGTTCTTC. This sequence encodes CASTLQPGVAYNEQFF.

This clone was recorded only once. The genes are TRBV29-1 and TRBJ2-3; D call uncertain. The CDR3 runs 11 residues. The germline V gene encodes CDR1 SQVTM and CDR2 ANQGSEA. Trimming took 6 bases from V and 4 from J, leaving 8 bases between them. CDR3 residues: CSVDESDTQYF. In nucleotides, the CDR3 is TGCAGCGTGGACGAATCAGATACGCAGTATTTT.

The rearrangement links TRBV2 to TRBJ2-7, with D unclear. The CDR3 is 11 amino acids. In germline, CDR1 is SNHLY, CDR2 FYNNEI. V lost 9 bases and J 5 bases, leaving 11 bases between the germline ends. The CDR3, as DNA: TGTGCCAGTCGAAGGCAGGACGAGCAGTACTTC. This gives the protein CASRRQDEQYF.

This chain links TRBV6-5 with TRBJ2-5; TRBD1 or TRBD2 may be the D gene (5 bases each). Per the germline V gene, CDR1 is MNHEY and CDR2 is SVGAGI. V gave up 8 bases and J gave up 2 bases, with 12 bases separating them. The CDR3 loop spans 13 amino acids. The CDR3 nucleotides read TGTGCCAGCCGGGGACGACTACAAGAGACCCAGTACTTC. This codes for CASRGRLQETQYF.

This clone was seen once. This chain links TRBV6-5 with TRBJ2-7, with D uncertain. The germline CDR1 and CDR2 sequences are MNHEY and SVGAGI. V gave up 4 bases and J gave up 4 bases, with 8 bases separating them. CDR3 length: 12 residues. The CDR3 nucleotides read TGTGCCAGCAGTTCGTCCGGATACGAGCAGTACTTC. Protein sequence: CASSSSGYEQYF.

This clone has more than one count but fewer than ten. The chain couples TRBV5-6 to TRBJ2-4; D remains ambiguous. Germline CDR1 reads SGHDT; CDR2 reads YYEEEE. This CDR3 region has 16 residues. V dropped 2 bases and J dropped 0 bases, with 12 bases sitting between them. Here the CDR3 DNA reads TGTGCCAGCAGCTTAAGAGTCGCCCTAGCCAAAAACATTCAGTACTTC. As protein: CASSLRVALAKNIQYF.

This clone was recorded only once. This rearrangement joins TRBV6-1 to TRBJ2-3; 8 nucleotides line up with TRBD2. Trimming cost V 1 base and J 5 bases; bases outside gene matches: 5. Germline V gives CDR1 MNHNS, CDR2 SASEGT. This CDR3 contains 15 residues. The CDR3 is CASSEGSGGQDTQYF. CDR3 DNA sequence: TGTGCCAGCAGTGAAGGTTCGGGGGGGCAAGATACGCAGTATTTT.

This clone has a handful of counts. The genes are TRBV30 and TRBJ1-1, with D maybe TRBD1 (5 bases). Trimming removed 8 bases at V and 5 bases at J, with 21 bases between. The CDR3 covers 14 residues. Per the germline V gene, CDR1 is GTSNPN and CDR2 is SVGIG (reference sequence). CDR3 residues: CALWGPPRGTEAFF. CDR3 in DNA: TGTGCCCTGTGGGGCCCTCCAAGGGGAACTGAAGCTTTCTTT.

This clone qualifies as large. The gene calls are TRBV6-1 and TRBJ1-5, with 7 bases that match TRBD1. This CDR3 has 15 amino acids. Per germline, CDR1 MNHNS and CDR2 SASEGT. J gave up 0 bases and V 4 bases, and 3 bases lay outside the gene matches. CDR3 in DNA: TGTGCCAGCAGTGGACAGGGATATAGCAATCAGCCCCAGCATTTT. Translation: CASSGQGYSNQPQHF.

The genes are TRBV2 and TRBJ2-2; D not certain. Trimming cost V 7 bases and J 4 bases, with 7 bases left between them. Germline-derived CDR1 and CDR2 are SNHLY and FYNNEI. CDR3 length equals 12 residues. The CDR3 nucleotides are TGTGCCAGCACCTGGGGCACCGGGGAGCTGTTTTTT. Encoded protein: CASTWGTGELFF.

The chain has TRBV5-5 and TRBJ2-3; TRBD2 is a possible D gene (6 bases). Trimming took off 2 bases at V and 2 bases at J, with 15 bases between the two ends. Germline assignment: CDR1 SGHKS and CDR2 YYEKEE (reference sequence). The CDR3 totals 16 residues. Here the CDR3 reads CASSLPAGSYTDTQYF. In DNA, the CDR3 is TGTGCCAGCAGCTTACCAGCCGGGAGTTACACAGATACGCAGTATTTT.

This clone has just a few counts. This chain uses TRBV4-2 with TRBJ2-7, with a tentative D call TRBD2 (5 bases). Trimming took 1 base from V and 9 from J, leaving 19 bases between them. Germline loops: CDR1 LGHNA, CDR2 YNFKEQ. The CDR3 consists of 15 residues. The CDR3 region is CASSQVEGSRPWQYF. Here the CDR3 DNA reads TGTGCCAGCAGCCAAGTCGAAGGGAGCCGTCCCTGGCAGTACTTC.

The chain combines TRBV5-1 with TRBJ2-7, with D perhaps matching TRBD2 (7 bases). Per germline, CDR1 SGHRS and CDR2 YFSETQ. This CDR3 spans 16 amino acids. The ends were cut back, 5 bases at V and 4 bases at J, with 22 bases in the middle. Here the CDR3 reads CASRPTGGPPSYEQYF. In nucleotides, the CDR3 is TGCGCCAGCAGACCCACGGGGGGCCCCCCATCATACGAGCAGTACTTC.